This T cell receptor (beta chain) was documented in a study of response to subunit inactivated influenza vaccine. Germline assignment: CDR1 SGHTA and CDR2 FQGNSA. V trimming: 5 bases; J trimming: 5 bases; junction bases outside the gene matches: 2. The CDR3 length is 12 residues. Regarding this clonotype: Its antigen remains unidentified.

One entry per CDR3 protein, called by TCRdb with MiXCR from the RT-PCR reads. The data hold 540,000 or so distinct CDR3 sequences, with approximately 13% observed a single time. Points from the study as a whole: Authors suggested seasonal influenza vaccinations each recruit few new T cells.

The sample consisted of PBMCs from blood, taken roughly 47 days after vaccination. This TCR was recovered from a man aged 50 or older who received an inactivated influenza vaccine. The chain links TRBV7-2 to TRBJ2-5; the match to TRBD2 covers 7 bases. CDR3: CASSVRGETQYF. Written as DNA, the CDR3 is TGTGCCAGCAGCGTGCGGGGGGAGACCCAGTACTTC. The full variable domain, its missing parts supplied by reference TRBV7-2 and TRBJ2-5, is GAGVSQSPSNKVTEKGKDVELRCDPISGHTALYWYRQSLGQGLEFLIYFQGNSAPDKSGLPSDRFSAERTGGSVSTLTIQRTQQEDSAVYLCASSVRGETQYFGPGTRLLVL.